The sequence of this TCR beta chain was determined in a study of shared clonotypes between healthy human individuals. Across the study: The plates for each donor numbered three CD4 naive, three CD4 memory, two CD8 naive and one CD8 memory.

A CD45RA-negative memory subset and a CD45RA+ naive subset were separated from the CD4+ cells. Study-wide points: Naive CD4 clonotypes overlapped across several donors at roughly 5.1%.

As regards this clone: Its antigen is unidentified.

Tens of thousands of T cell genomes, or around 200 ng DNA, went into the sorted-subset replicate PCRs. Only in-frame clones appear in the TCRdb table, and some are missing; sequencing was by immunoSEQ multiplex PCR. The data show roughly 2,300,000 clones, about 90% seen once. The ends were cut back, 5 bases at V and 3 bases at J, with 26 bases in the middle. CDR3 length: 18 amino acids. Germline loops: CDR1 SGHNT, CDR2 YYREEE (reference sequence). Material for sequencing was naive CD4+ T cells from PBMCs. Subset of the sample: CD45RA+ positively selected. The chain is built from TRBV5-4 and TRBJ1-1; the D gene is possibly TRBD1 (6 bases). The clonotype comes from a young man in good health. Some clones in this sample may be carry-over from other donors' samples. CDR3 coding DNA: TGTGCCAGCAGGGATAGAGTAGGAGGGGGAACGATTTACACTGAAGCTTTCTTT. Translated, it gives CASRDRVGGGTIYTEAFF.